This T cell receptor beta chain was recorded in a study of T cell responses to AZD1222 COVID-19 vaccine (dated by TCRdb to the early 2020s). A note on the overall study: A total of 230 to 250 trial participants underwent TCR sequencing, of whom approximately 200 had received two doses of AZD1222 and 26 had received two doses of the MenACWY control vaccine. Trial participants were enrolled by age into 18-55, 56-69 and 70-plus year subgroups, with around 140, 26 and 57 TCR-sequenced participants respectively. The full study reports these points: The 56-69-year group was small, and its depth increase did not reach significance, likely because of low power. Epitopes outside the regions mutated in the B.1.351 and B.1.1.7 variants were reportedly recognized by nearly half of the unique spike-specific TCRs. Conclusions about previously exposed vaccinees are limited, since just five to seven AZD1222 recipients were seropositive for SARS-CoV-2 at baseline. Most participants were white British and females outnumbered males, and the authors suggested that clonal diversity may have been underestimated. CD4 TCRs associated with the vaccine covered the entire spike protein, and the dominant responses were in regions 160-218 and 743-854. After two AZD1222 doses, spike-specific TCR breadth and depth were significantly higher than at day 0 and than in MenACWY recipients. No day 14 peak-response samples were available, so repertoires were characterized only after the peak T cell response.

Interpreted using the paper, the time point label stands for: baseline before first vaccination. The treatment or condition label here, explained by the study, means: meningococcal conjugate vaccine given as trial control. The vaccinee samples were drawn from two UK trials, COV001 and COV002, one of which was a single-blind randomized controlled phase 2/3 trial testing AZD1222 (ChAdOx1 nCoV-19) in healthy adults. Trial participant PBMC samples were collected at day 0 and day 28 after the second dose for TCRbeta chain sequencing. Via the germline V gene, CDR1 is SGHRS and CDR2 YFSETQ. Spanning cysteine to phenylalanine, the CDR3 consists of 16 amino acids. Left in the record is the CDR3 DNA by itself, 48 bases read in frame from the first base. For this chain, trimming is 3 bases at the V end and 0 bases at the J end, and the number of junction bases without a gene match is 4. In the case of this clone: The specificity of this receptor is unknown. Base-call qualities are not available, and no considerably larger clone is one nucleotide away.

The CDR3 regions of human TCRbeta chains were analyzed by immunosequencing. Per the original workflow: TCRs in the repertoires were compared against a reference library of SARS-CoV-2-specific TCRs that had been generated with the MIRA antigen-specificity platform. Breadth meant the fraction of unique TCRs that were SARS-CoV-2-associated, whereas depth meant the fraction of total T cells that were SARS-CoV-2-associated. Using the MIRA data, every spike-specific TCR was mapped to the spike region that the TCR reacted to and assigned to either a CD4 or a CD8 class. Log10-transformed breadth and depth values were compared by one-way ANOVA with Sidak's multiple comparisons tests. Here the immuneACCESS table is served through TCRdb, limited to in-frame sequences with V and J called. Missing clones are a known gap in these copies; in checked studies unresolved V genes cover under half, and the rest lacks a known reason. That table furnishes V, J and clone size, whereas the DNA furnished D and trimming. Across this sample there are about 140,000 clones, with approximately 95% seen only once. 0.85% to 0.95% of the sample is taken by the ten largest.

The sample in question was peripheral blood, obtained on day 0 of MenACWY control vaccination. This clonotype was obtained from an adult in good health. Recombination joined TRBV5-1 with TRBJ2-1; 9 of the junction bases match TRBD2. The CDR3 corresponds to CASSSASGVSYNEQFF. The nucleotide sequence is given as TGCGCCAGCAGCTCTGCTAGCGGGGTCTCCTACAATGAGCAGTTCTTC.